This TCR beta chain comes out of a study of T cells expressing NK-cell markers. The V gene's germline CDR1 is MNHEY and CDR2 SMNVEV (reference sequence). The CDR3 is made up of 14 amino acids. TCRdb reanalyzed the 5' RACE reads, giving one entry per CDR3 protein sequence and no DNA. This sample contains hundreds of thousands of distinct CDR3 sequences. V is TRBV27 and J is TRBJ2-7; TCRdb lists TRBD1, though no DNA is available to test this call. The sequence was obtained from a woman between 18 and 70 years old in good health. The sequencing input was blood T cells: a sorted CD56 or NKG2C T cell subset, CD4+ or CD8+ T cells, or bulk PBMC T cells (not recorded which). CDR3 residues: CATRLEKGIGEQYF.